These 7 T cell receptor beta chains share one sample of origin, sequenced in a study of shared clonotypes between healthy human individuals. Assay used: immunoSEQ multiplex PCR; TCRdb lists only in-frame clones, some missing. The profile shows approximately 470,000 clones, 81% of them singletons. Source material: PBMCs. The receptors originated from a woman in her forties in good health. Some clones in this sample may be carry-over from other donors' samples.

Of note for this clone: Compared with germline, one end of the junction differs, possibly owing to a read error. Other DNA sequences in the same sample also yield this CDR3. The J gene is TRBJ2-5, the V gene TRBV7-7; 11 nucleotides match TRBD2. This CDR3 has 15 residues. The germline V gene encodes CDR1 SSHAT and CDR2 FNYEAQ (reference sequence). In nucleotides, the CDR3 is TGTGCTAGCAGCTTAGTCCCTAGCGGGAGGGAGACCCAGTACTTC. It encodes CASSLVPSGRETQYF. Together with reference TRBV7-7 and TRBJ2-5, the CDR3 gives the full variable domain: GAGVSQSPRYKVTKRGQDVTLRCDPISSHATLYWYQQALGQGPEFLTYFNYEAQPDKSGLPSDRFSAERPEGSISTLTIQRTEQRDSAMYRCASSLVPSGRETQYFGPGTRLLVL.

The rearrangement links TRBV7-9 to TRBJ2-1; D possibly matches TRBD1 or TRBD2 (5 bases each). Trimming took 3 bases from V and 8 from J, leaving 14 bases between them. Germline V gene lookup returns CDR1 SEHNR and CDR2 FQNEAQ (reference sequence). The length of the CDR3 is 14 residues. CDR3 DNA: TGTGCCAGCAGCTTCGGAACGGGACGGGATGAGCAGTTCTTC. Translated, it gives CASSFGTGRDEQFF.

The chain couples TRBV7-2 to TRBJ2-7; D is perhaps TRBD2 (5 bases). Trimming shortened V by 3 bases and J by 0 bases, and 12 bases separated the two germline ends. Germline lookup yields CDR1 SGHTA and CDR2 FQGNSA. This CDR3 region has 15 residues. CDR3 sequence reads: CASSFSWRSSYEQYF. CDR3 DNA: TGTGCCAGCAGCTTCTCCTGGAGGAGCTCCTACGAGCAGTACTTC.

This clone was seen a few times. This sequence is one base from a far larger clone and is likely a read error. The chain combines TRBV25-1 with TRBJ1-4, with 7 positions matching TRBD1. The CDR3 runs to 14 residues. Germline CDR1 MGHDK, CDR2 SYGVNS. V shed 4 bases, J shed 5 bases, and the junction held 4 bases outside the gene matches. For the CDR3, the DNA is TGTGCCAGCAGTGTCGTGACAGGGAATGAAAAACTGTTTTTT. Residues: CASSVVTGNEKLFF.

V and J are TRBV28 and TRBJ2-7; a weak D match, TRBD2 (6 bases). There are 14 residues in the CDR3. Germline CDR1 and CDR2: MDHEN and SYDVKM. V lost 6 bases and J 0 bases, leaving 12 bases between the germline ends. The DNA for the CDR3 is TGTGCCAGCAGATACGGAGGGAGCTCCTACGAGCAGTACTTC. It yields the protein CASRYGGSSYEQYF.

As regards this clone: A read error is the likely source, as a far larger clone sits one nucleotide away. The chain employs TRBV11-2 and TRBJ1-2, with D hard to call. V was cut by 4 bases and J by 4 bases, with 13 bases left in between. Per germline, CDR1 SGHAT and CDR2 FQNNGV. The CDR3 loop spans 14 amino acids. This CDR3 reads CASSSAEGGYGYTF. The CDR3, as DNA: TGTGCCAGCAGCTCAGCAGAGGGCGGCTATGGCTACACCTTC.

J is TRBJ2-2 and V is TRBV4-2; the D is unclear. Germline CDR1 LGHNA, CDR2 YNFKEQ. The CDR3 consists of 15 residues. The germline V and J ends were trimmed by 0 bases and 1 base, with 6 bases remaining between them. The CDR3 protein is CASSQDHLNTGELFF. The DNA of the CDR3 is TGTGCCAGCAGCCAAGATCATTTGAACACCGGGGAGCTGTTTTTT.